The 7 T cell receptor beta chains below were found in one sample sequenced in a study of monozygotic twins with inflammatory bowel disease. Each CDR3 protein gets one entry in TCRdb, which reprocessed the 5' RACE reads and gives no DNA. The sample table sets out about 110,000 distinct CDR3 sequences. The source material was blood. All receptors come from a human donor with ulcerative colitis or Crohn's disease, or a healthy co-twin of an affected twin (not recorded which).

The rearrangement joins TRBV12-3 or TRBV12-4 to TRBJ2-2. This CDR3 contains 14 residues. The CDR3 loop reads CASSLVLGFGELFF.

This sequence joins TRBV28 and TRBJ1-6. CDR1 is MDHEN, CDR2 SYDVKM, per germline. The CDR3 length is 12 residues. CDR3 in amino acids: CASSLNKAPLHF.

This CDR3 is CASIPGAGYNEQFF. This sequence joins TRBV5-4 and TRBJ2-1; TCRdb designates TRBD1, a call that cannot be tested without DNA. This CDR3 has 14 amino acids. Germline values: CDR1 SGHNT, CDR2 YYREEE (reference sequence).

V is TRBV28 and J is TRBJ2-1; TCRdb's assignment of TRBD2 cannot be checked, as there is no DNA. Germline V lookup: CDR1 MDHEN, CDR2 SYDVKM. CDR3 length equals 15 residues. The chain's CDR3 is CASSPLSGSPAEQFF.

This rearrangement joins TRBV3-1 to TRBJ2-7. The CDR3 is 11 residues long. Per germline, CDR1 LGHDT and CDR2 YNNKEL (reference sequence). CDR3 amino acids: CASSQGYEQYF.

CDR3 loop: CASSEVGGYNEQFF. This sequence joins TRBV2 and TRBJ2-1; TCRdb gives TRBD2 as the D gene, but with no DNA this cannot be confirmed. Germline CDR1 SNHLY, CDR2 FYNNEI. CDR3 length equals 14 residues.

This chain joins TRBV20-1 and TRBJ2-2. Germline V CDR1 and CDR2: DFQATT, SNEGSKA (reference sequence). CDR3 length equals 15 residues. CDR3 region: CSAPFVGQRTGELFF.